Listed below are T cell receptor beta chains from one sample, sequenced in a study of blood T cell repertoires in COVID-19. Repertoires were generated with immunoSEQ multiplex PCR, while TCRdb's copy carries only in-frame clones and drops some. The table records more than 200,000 clones, roughly 86% of them present only once. The specimen was peripheral blood. These receptors were obtained from a woman aged 60-75 years with acute or convalescent COVID-19. Both conserved end residues are part of each CDR3. The D gene is left open where the match is weak. Clone sizes are given selectively: once, few, many, or a class where the clone is expanded.

len: 14
v_gene: TRBV28
j_gene: TRBJ1-2
d_gene: .
abundance: .
CDR3aa: CASSIPRGGSSYTF
CDR3nt: TGTGCCAGCAGTATCCCCCGGGGGGGGTCGAGCTACACCTTC

len: 18
v_gene: TRBV5-1
j_gene: TRBJ2-3
d_gene: TRBD2
abundance: .
CDR3aa: CASSLPPGAGGWADTQYF
CDR3nt: TGCGCCAGCAGCCTCCCCCCGGGAGCGGGGGGGTGGGCAGATACGCAGTATTTT

len: 16
v_gene: TRBV14
j_gene: TRBJ1-2
d_gene: .
abundance: .
CDR3aa: CASSQGNRQTNYGYTF
CDR3nt: TGTGCCAGCAGCCAAGGGAACAGGCAGACTAACTATGGCTACACCTTC

len: 15
v_gene: TRBV5-1
j_gene: TRBJ1-1
d_gene: TRBD1
abundance: few
CDR3aa: CASSPDRASNTEAFF
CDR3nt: TGCGCCAGCAGCCCGGACAGGGCCTCGAACACTGAAGCTTTCTTT

len: 15
v_gene: TRBV7-9
j_gene: TRBJ2-5
d_gene: TRBD1
abundance: .
CDR3aa: CASSVPQGARETQYF
CDR3nt: TGTGCCAGCAGCGTACCTCAGGGGGCGCGGGAGACCCAGTACTTC

len: 15
v_gene: TRBV5-1
j_gene: TRBJ1-4
d_gene: TRBD1
abundance: .
CDR3aa: CASSFTGQGSEKLFF
CDR3nt: TGCGCCAGCAGCTTTACGGGACAGGGCTCCGAAAAACTGTTTTTT

len: 16
v_gene: TRBV7-8
j_gene: TRBJ2-3
d_gene: TRBD2
abundance: .
CDR3aa: CASSFVAGATTDTQYF
CDR3nt: TGTGCCAGCAGTTTTGTAGCGGGAGCGACCACAGATACGCAGTATTTT

len: 16
v_gene: TRBV5-6
j_gene: TRBJ2-3
d_gene: .
abundance: .
CDR3aa: CASSLVRGHPTDTQYF
CDR3nt: TGTGCCAGCAGCTTGGTGAGGGGACACCCCACAGATACGCAGTATTTT

len: 12
v_gene: TRBV24-1
j_gene: TRBJ2-7
d_gene: .
abundance: .
CDR3aa: CATIRGPLSRYF
CDR3nt: TGTGCCACCATTCGCGGTCCTTTAAGTAGGTACTTC

len: 16
v_gene: TRBV4-1
j_gene: TRBJ1-2
d_gene: TRBD1
abundance: .
CDR3aa: CASSQVPGQVDYGYTF
CDR3nt: TGCGCCAGCAGCCAAGTGCCGGGACAGGTTGACTATGGCTACACCTTC

len: 13
v_gene: TRBV18
j_gene: TRBJ1-1
d_gene: TRBD1
abundance: .
CDR3aa: CASSPDRGTEAFF
CDR3nt: TGTGCCAGCTCACCCGACAGGGGTACTGAAGCTTTCTTT

len: 13
v_gene: TRBV19
j_gene: TRBJ2-1
d_gene: TRBD1
abundance: .
CDR3aa: CASGTGGRDEQFF
CDR3nt: TGTGCCAGTGGGACAGGGGGCCGCGATGAGCAGTTCTTC

len: 14
v_gene: TRBV27
j_gene: TRBJ2-7
d_gene: TRBD1
abundance: .
CDR3aa: CASTPDRGRHEQYF
CDR3nt: TGTGCCAGCACCCCGGACAGGGGTAGGCACGAGCAGTACTTC

len: 12
v_gene: TRBV30
j_gene: TRBJ2-7
d_gene: TRBD2
abundance: .
CDR3aa: CAGTRLTYEQYF
CDR3nt: TGTGCCGGGACTAGATTAACCTACGAGCAGTACTTC

len: 17
v_gene: TRBV7-8
j_gene: TRBJ1-2
d_gene: .
abundance: .
CDR3aa: CASRSAGALGLTQGYTF
CDR3nt: TGTGCCAGCAGGTCGGCGGGGGCCCTGGGTTTAACACAGGGCTACACCTTC

len: 16
v_gene: TRBV19
j_gene: TRBJ1-5
d_gene: TRBD1
abundance: .
CDR3aa: CASLGQANTRNQPQHF
CDR3nt: TGTGCCAGCCTGGGACAGGCAAATACCCGCAATCAGCCCCAGCATTTT

len: 16
v_gene: TRBV7-2
j_gene: TRBJ2-1
d_gene: TRBD1
abundance: .
CDR3aa: CASSRDRLGSYNEQFF
CDR3nt: TGTGCCAGCAGCAGGGACAGGTTGGGTTCCTACAATGAGCAGTTCTTC

len: 16
v_gene: TRBV2
j_gene: TRBJ1-2
d_gene: .
abundance: .
CDR3aa: CASSPPYSGTPDGYTF
CDR3nt: TGTGCCAGCAGCCCTCCCTACTCCGGGACACCGGATGGCTACACCTTC

len: 15
v_gene: TRBV25-1
j_gene: TRBJ1-4
d_gene: TRBD1
abundance: once
CDR3aa: CASSEDKGQGGKLFF
CDR3nt: TGTGCCAGCAGTGAAGATAAGGGACAGGGGGGAAAACTGTTTTTT

len: 16
v_gene: TRBV9
j_gene: TRBJ1-4
d_gene: .
abundance: .
CDR3aa: CASSVVLGVGGEKLFF
CDR3nt: TGTGCCAGCAGCGTAGTTTTAGGGGTCGGCGGTGAAAAACTGTTTTTT

len: 13
v_gene: TRBV11-3
j_gene: TRBJ2-1
d_gene: .
abundance: .
CDR3aa: CASSSRDYNEQFF
CDR3nt: TGTGCCAGCAGCTCCCGGGACTACAATGAGCAGTTCTTC

len: 16
v_gene: TRBV7-9
j_gene: TRBJ2-7
d_gene: TRBD1
abundance: .
CDR3aa: CASSTLRDRATYEQYF
CDR3nt: TGTGCCAGCAGCACGCTTCGGGACAGGGCCACCTACGAGCAGTACTTC

len: 14
v_gene: TRBV28
j_gene: TRBJ2-7
d_gene: TRBD2
abundance: once
CDR3aa: CASSVGLASYEQYF
CDR3nt: TGTGCCAGCAGTGTCGGACTAGCGTCCTACGAGCAGTACTTC

len: 15
v_gene: TRBV19
j_gene: TRBJ1-5
d_gene: .
abundance: .
CDR3aa: CASKAGLLGYQPQHF
CDR3nt: TGTGCCAGTAAGGCGGGTCTTCTTGGGTATCAGCCCCAGCATTTT

len: 16
v_gene: TRBV7-9
j_gene: TRBJ1-2
d_gene: TRBD1
abundance: .
CDR3aa: CASRLGPGGFNYGYTF
CDR3nt: TGTGCCAGCAGATTAGGTCCAGGGGGTTTTAACTATGGCTACACCTTC

len: 14
v_gene: TRBV27
j_gene: TRBJ1-2
d_gene: TRBD1
abundance: .
CDR3aa: CASSQTGTGKGYTF
CDR3nt: TGTGCCAGCAGTCAAACAGGGACAGGGAAAGGCTACACCTTC

len: 14
v_gene: TRBV27
j_gene: TRBJ2-7
d_gene: .
abundance: .
CDR3aa: CATSGGALSYEQYF
CDR3nt: TGTGCCACCTCCGGAGGAGCGTTGTCCTACGAGCAGTACTTC

len: 14
v_gene: TRBV27
j_gene: TRBJ2-1
d_gene: TRBD2
abundance: .
CDR3aa: CASSLRGRRNEQFF
CDR3nt: TGTGCCAGCAGTTTACGCGGGAGAAGGAATGAGCAGTTCTTC

len: 15
v_gene: TRBV10-1
j_gene: TRBJ2-2
d_gene: TRBD1
abundance: .
CDR3aa: CASRRDRGSTGELFF
CDR3nt: TGCGCCAGCAGACGGGACAGGGGGAGCACCGGGGAGCTGTTTTTT

len: 16
v_gene: TRBV19
j_gene: TRBJ1-1
d_gene: .
abundance: .
CDR3aa: CASSSPGRRMNTEAFF
CDR3nt: TGTGCCAGTAGTTCCCCAGGGAGGCGGATGAACACTGAAGCTTTCTTT

len: 13
v_gene: TRBV6-4
j_gene: TRBJ2-3
d_gene: .
abundance: .
CDR3aa: CASSDGHTDTQYF
CDR3nt: TGTGCCAGCAGTGACGGACATACAGATACGCAGTATTTT

len: 14
v_gene: TRBV19
j_gene: TRBJ1-5
d_gene: .
abundance: .
CDR3aa: CASSIAGAMEPQHF
CDR3nt: TGTGCCAGTAGTATAGCAGGGGCAATGGAGCCCCAGCATTTT

len: 17
v_gene: TRBV6-6
j_gene: TRBJ2-2
d_gene: TRBD2
abundance: .
CDR3aa: CASTRFGLAVNTGELFF
CDR3nt: TGTGCCAGCACTCGATTTGGACTAGCGGTTAACACCGGGGAGCTGTTTTTT

len: 15
v_gene: TRBV7-2
j_gene: TRBJ2-5
d_gene: .
abundance: .
CDR3aa: CASSFSGGGGETQYF
CDR3nt: TGTGCCAGCAGCTTTTCGGGGGGCGGCGGAGAGACCCAGTACTTC

len: 16
v_gene: TRBV20-1
j_gene: TRBJ2-7
d_gene: TRBD1
abundance: .
CDR3aa: CSASGQGSFRAYEQYF
CDR3nt: TGCAGTGCTAGTGGACAGGGTAGCTTTCGGGCCTACGAGCAGTACTTC

len: 14
v_gene: TRBV3-1/TRBV3-2
j_gene: TRBJ2-2
d_gene: .
abundance: .
CDR3aa: CASSLQQITGELFF
CDR3nt: TGTGCCAGCAGCCTCCAACAGATAACCGGGGAGCTGTTTTTT

len: 15
v_gene: TRBV19
j_gene: TRBJ2-2
d_gene: .
abundance: once
CDR3aa: CASSIQGRDNGELFF
CDR3nt: TGTGCCAGTAGTATCCAGGGGCGAGACAACGGGGAGCTGTTTTTT

len: 15
v_gene: TRBV7-2
j_gene: TRBJ2-7
d_gene: .
abundance: .
CDR3aa: CASSLAVGSPYEQYF
CDR3nt: TGTGCCAGCAGCTTAGCGGTCGGGAGTCCCTACGAGCAGTACTTC

len: 14
v_gene: TRBV6-5
j_gene: TRBJ1-1
d_gene: .
abundance: .
CDR3aa: CASSYTGFDAEAFF
CDR3nt: TGTGCCAGCAGTTACACCGGGTTCGATGCTGAAGCTTTCTTT

len: 13
v_gene: TRBV29-1
j_gene: TRBJ2-7
d_gene: .
abundance: .
CDR3aa: CSVVAGWRYEQYF
CDR3nt: TGCAGCGTTGTGGCAGGGTGGAGATACGAGCAGTACTTC

len: 14
v_gene: TRBV11-2
j_gene: TRBJ1-3
d_gene: TRBD1
abundance: .
CDR3aa: CASTPTGGGNTIYF
CDR3nt: TGTGCCAGCACTCCGACAGGGGGCGGAAACACCATATATTTT

len: 15
v_gene: TRBV29-1
j_gene: TRBJ1-2
d_gene: .
abundance: once
CDR3aa: CSVENGEMDSYGYTF
CDR3nt: TGCAGCGTTGAAAACGGAGAAATGGATTCCTATGGCTACACCTTC

len: 16
v_gene: TRBV10-3
j_gene: TRBJ2-1
d_gene: TRBD2
abundance: .
CDR3aa: CAISELGAGGYNEQFF
CDR3nt: TGTGCCATCAGTGAGTTGGGAGCGGGAGGCTACAATGAGCAGTTCTTC

len: 14
v_gene: TRBV6-6
j_gene: TRBJ1-1
d_gene: .
abundance: .
CDR3aa: CASSSHDRSTEAFF
CDR3nt: TGTGCCAGCAGTTCCCATGACAGGTCCACTGAAGCTTTCTTT